These 32 T cell receptor beta chains came from one sample sequenced in a study of low-dose radiotherapy and immunotherapy resistance in tumors. TRAV- and TRBV-specific primers were used for first-strand cDNA, which covered alpha and beta chains. TCRs were put through 20 to 25 PCR cycles of amplification with Phusion. A constant-region primer and the V-primer adapter served as the primer pair. From the reads, TCRdb called clonotypes with MiXCR, one entry per CDR3 protein. There are under 95,000 distinct CDR3 sequences in the sample; roughly 17% occur only once, and roughly 1.4% lies in the top ten. Regarding time point: after trial treatment. Treatment of the sample: LDRT plus nivolumab, ipilimumab, low-dose cyclophosphamide and aspirin (RACIN trial). Sample: PBMCs, taken after low-dose radiotherapy plus immunotherapy. The receptors originated from a male donor with prostate cancer.

The V gene is TRBV20-1, the J gene TRBJ1-5, with a weak D call TRBD1 (6 bases). Germline-derived CDR1 and CDR2 are DFQATT and SNEGSKA (reference sequence). Trimming stripped 5 bases from V and 4 bases from J, with 9 bases between. This CDR3 has 12 amino acids. The CDR3 DNA is TGCAGTGCTCTACAGGGAAATCAGCCCCAGCATTTT. This gives the protein CSALQGNQPQHF.

This clonotype was seen repeatedly, ten times or more. The chain recombines TRBV24-1 with TRBJ1-1; tentative D call: TRBD1 (6 bases). The CDR3 is 14 residues long. CDR1 KGHDR and CDR2 SFDVKD come from the germline V gene. V was shortened by 5 bases and J by 2 bases, with 11 bases between the two germline ends. The CDR3: CATSGGQRNTEAFF. Written as DNA, the CDR3 is TGTGCCACCAGTGGCGGACAGCGAAACACTGAAGCTTTCTTT.

This clonotype has at least ten counts. The gene calls are TRBV4-1 and TRBJ2-7, with D uncertain. This CDR3 has 14 residues. CDR1 is MGHRA and CDR2 is YSYEKL in the germline V gene. The ends were cut back, 0 bases at V and 0 bases at J, with 6 bases in the middle. Written as DNA, the CDR3 is TGCGCCAGCAGCCAAGATGGCCTCTCCTACGAGCAGTACTTC. It specifies CASSQDGLSYEQYF.

This clonotype was found many times. The V call is TRBV7-6, the J call TRBJ2-1; 13 positions agree with TRBD2. This CDR3 comprises 15 residues. Looked up from germline, CDR1 is SGHVS and CDR2 is FNYEAQ. V shed 8 bases and J 4 bases; nucleotides not matched to a gene: 5. CDR3 loop: CASRGLAGPYNEQFF. The CDR3 DNA follows: TGTGCCAGCCGGGGACTAGCGGGGCCATACAATGAGCAGTTCTTC.

The chain uses TRBV20-1 and TRBJ2-1; 8 nucleotides match TRBD2. Germline CDR1 is DFQATT and CDR2 is SNEGSKA (reference sequence). CDR3 length: 13 residues. The V gene end was trimmed by 5 bases and the J gene end by 4 bases; junction bases not matched to a gene: 4. The CDR3 loop reads CSAPTSGYNEQFF. CDR3 nucleotide sequence: TGCAGTGCTCCAACTAGCGGTTACAATGAGCAGTTCTTC.

This clonotype showed up just once. The CDR3 carries no conserved terminal phenylalanine or tryptophan, so it likely arises from a read error. The limits of the CDR3 on the DNA are not certain, so only TCRdb's listed CDR3 is given. This chain links TRBV4-1 with TRBJ2-3. The CDR3 adds up to 8 amino acids, both ends counted. Per germline, CDR1 MGHRA and CDR2 YSYEKL. CDR3 sequence: CASSQVRA.

Ten or more counts support this clonotype. CDR3 sequence reads: CASSPRTGDIYGYTF. CDR3 nucleotides: TGTGCCAGCAGCCCCAGGACAGGGGATATCTATGGCTACACCTTC. The chain employs TRBV3-1 and TRBJ1-2, with 9 bases matching TRBD1. J lost 4 bases, V lost 4 bases, and 7 bases had no gene match. Germline loops: CDR1 LGHDT, CDR2 YNNKEL (reference sequence). CDR3 length equals 15 residues. Filled out from reference TRBV3-1 and TRBJ1-2, the complete variable domain reads DTAVSQTPKYLVTQMGNDKSIKCEQNLGHDTMYWYKQDSKKFLKIMFSYNNKELIINETVPNRFSPKSPDKAHLNLHINSLELGDSAVYFCASSPRTGDIYGYTFGSGTRLTVV.

Many counts were recorded for this clonotype. This chain links TRBV24-1 with TRBJ2-5; 7 bases match TRBD2. CDR3 length: 14 amino acids. J lost 4 bases, V lost 4 bases, and 5 bases had no gene match. Germline lookup yields CDR1 KGHDR and CDR2 SFDVKD. The CDR3 nucleotides are TGTGCCACCAGTGACTCGGGACTATCAGAGACCCAGTACTTC. Translated, it gives CATSDSGLSETQYF.

This clonotype came up many times. This sequence joins TRBV4-3 and TRBJ2-7, with 7 bases lining up with TRBD1. CDR3 length: 14 amino acids. From germline, CDR1 is LGHNA and CDR2 YSLEER. V dropped 3 bases and J dropped 4; count of bases not matched to a gene: 6. The CDR3 spells CASSQVQGLYEQYF. The CDR3 DNA reads TGCGCCAGCAGCCAGGTACAGGGGTTGTACGAGCAGTACTTC.

This clonotype appeared many times. The genes are TRBV7-2 and TRBJ1-5; D remains unclear. The V and J ends lost 2 bases and 4 bases respectively, with 9 bases between them. Germline V gene lookup returns CDR1 SGHTA and CDR2 FQGNSA. The CDR3 runs 14 residues. The CDR3, as DNA: TGTGCCAGCAGCTTAACGACCCCGAATCAGCCCCAGCATTTT. Residues: CASSLTTPNQPQHF.

This clonotype has a count of ten or more. The chain recombines TRBV6-5 with TRBJ2-7; 8 nucleotides agree with TRBD1. Germline lookup yields CDR1 MNHEY and CDR2 SVGAGI. This CDR3 has 11 amino acids. After removal of 7 bases from V and 8 bases from J, the junction contained 4 bases not matched to a gene. Written as DNA, the CDR3 is TGTGCCAGCAAGGACAGGGCAAAGCAGTACTTC. Protein: CASKDRAKQYF.

In this sample, this clonotype turned up many times. V and J are TRBV12-3 or TRBV12-4 and TRBJ2-3; possible D gene TRBD2, 6 bases. V lost 6 bases, J lost 3 bases, and 10 bases lay in between. The CDR3 has 13 amino acids. CDR3 sequence reads: CASRLRGTDTQYF. The DNA of the CDR3 is TGTGCCAGCAGACTACGGGGGACAGATACGCAGTATTTT.

The J gene is TRBJ1-1, the V gene TRBV7-8; D is unclear. The CDR3 runs to 15 residues. From germline, CDR1 is SGHVS and CDR2 FQNEAQ. Trimming took off 1 base at V and 1 base at J, with 10 bases between the two ends. The chain's CDR3 is CASSLVLFGNTEAFF. The CDR3 DNA reads TGTGCCAGCAGCTTAGTCTTATTCGGGAACACTGAAGCTTTCTTT.

The table lists this clonotype with many counts. The chain is built from TRBV28 and TRBJ2-7; the D is unclear. There are 17 residues in the CDR3. Germline CDR1 MDHEN, CDR2 SYDVKM. Trimming shortened V by 6 bases and J by 2 bases, and 23 bases separated the two germline ends. The CDR3 DNA follows: TGTGCCAGCAGCATAGGGCTAAGTCGCGTAGGGACCTACGAGCAGTACTTC. This translates into CASSIGLSRVGTYEQYF.

The sample holds many counts of this clonotype. The gene calls are TRBV7-2 and TRBJ2-1; D call uncertain. CDR1 is SGHTA, CDR2 FQGNSA, per germline. The CDR3 sequence is 15 residues long. V shed 6 bases and J shed 0 bases, with 12 bases lying between them. The CDR3: CASRRVRSSYNEQFF. CDR3 in DNA: TGTGCCAGCAGACGGGTTAGGAGCTCCTACAATGAGCAGTTCTTC.

The chain is built from TRBV6-5 and TRBJ2-2, with TRBD1 matching over 10 bases. Looked up from germline, CDR1 is MNHEY and CDR2 is SVGAGI. The CDR3 extends over 18 amino acids. After removal of 2 bases from V and 0 bases from J, the junction contained 6 bases not matched to a gene. The CDR3 sequence: CASSYQMTGGTNTGELFF. The DNA for the CDR3 is TGTGCCAGCAGTTACCAAATGACAGGGGGCACGAACACCGGGGAGCTGTTTTTT.

The V gene is TRBV20-1, the J gene TRBJ2-5; the match to TRBD2 covers 12 bases. The CDR3 runs 16 residues. Germline-derived CDR1 and CDR2 are DFQATT and SNEGSKA (reference sequence). Germline trimming cut 4 bases from V and 4 bases from J; bases unmatched to any gene: 10. Here the CDR3 reads CSAKKLAGGSGETQYF. CDR3 DNA: TGCAGTGCTAAAAAACTAGCGGGAGGTTCGGGAGAGACCCAGTACTTC.

This clonotype has at least ten counts. The V gene is TRBV28, the J gene TRBJ2-7; D ambiguous. The germline V gene has CDR1 MDHEN and CDR2 SYDVKM. CDR3 length: 12 amino acids. The V and J ends lost 0 bases and 5 bases respectively, with 5 bases between them. In DNA, the CDR3 is TGTGCCAGCAGTTTATGGGGTAACGAGCAGTACTTC. Amino acid sequence: CASSLWGNEQYF.

As regards this clonotype: A far bigger clonotype differs at one base, so this is likely a read error. The chain carries TRBV28 and TRBJ2-1; D might be TRBD2 (5 bases). Trimming stripped 2 bases from V and 10 bases from J, with 18 bases between. Germline V lookup: CDR1 MDHEN, CDR2 SYDVKM. The CDR3 length is 15 residues. CDR3 region: CASSLQSAGINEQFF. CDR3 DNA sequence: TGTGCCAGCAGTTTACAATCAGCCGGGATCAACGAGCAGTTCTTC.

This sequence joins TRBV19 and TRBJ2-2; perhaps TRBD2 as D (5 bases). CDR3 length: 15 amino acids. Trimming removed 8 bases at V and 3 bases at J, with 16 bases between. Germline CDR1 is LNHDA and CDR2 is SQIVND (reference sequence). The CDR3 spells CASRRGVYDTGELFF. In DNA form, the CDR3 reads TGTGCCAGTCGCCGGGGAGTTTATGACACCGGGGAGCTGTTTTTT.

This chain connects TRBV20-1 to TRBJ2-3; D gene unclear. Germline loops: CDR1 DFQATT, CDR2 SNEGSKA (reference sequence). The V and J ends lost 4 bases and 1 base respectively, with 9 bases between them. CDR3 length: 13 residues. DNA of the CDR3: TGCAGTGCTACCTCTGCGGGCACAGATACGCAGTATTTT. Translation gives CSATSAGTDTQYF.

This clonotype was observed a few times. A far more abundant clone sits one base away, making this likely a read error. This sequence joins TRBV4-3 and TRBJ2-1; D unresolved. This CDR3 is built from 15 residues. The ends were cut back, 4 bases at V and 8 bases at J, with 18 bases in the middle. The V gene's germline CDR1 is LGHNA and CDR2 YSLEER. In DNA form, the CDR3 reads TGCGCCAGCAGCCGAGATTATCGCAGCGCCTATGAGCAGTTCTTC. This codes for CASSRDYRSAYEQFF.

At least ten counts were recorded for this clonotype. V is TRBV7-2 and J is TRBJ1-4, with 11 bases identical to TRBD1. The CDR3 is 15 amino acids. The germline V gene has CDR1 SGHTA and CDR2 FQGNSA. The trim removed 3 bases at V and 5 bases at J, leaving 2 bases unmatched. The chain's CDR3 is CASSLGTGGNEKLFF. Here the CDR3 DNA reads TGTGCCAGCAGCTTGGGGACAGGGGGGAATGAAAAACTGTTTTTT.

A few counts support this clonotype. This may come from a read error, since a much larger clone is one base off. The CDR3 DNA is TGTGCCTGCAGTTTACATACAGGAAAAGCCGGGGCCAACGTCCTGACTTTC. Amino acid sequence: CACSLHTGKAGANVLTF. V is TRBV28 and J is TRBJ2-6; weak D call: TRBD1 (5 bases). The germline V gene has CDR1 MDHEN and CDR2 SYDVKM. The CDR3 loop spans 17 amino acids.

The genes are TRBV20-1 and TRBJ2-7; no firm D call. The CDR3 is made up of 11 amino acids. Germline-derived CDR1 and CDR2 are DFQATT and SNEGSKA (reference sequence). V was shortened by 5 bases and J by 3 bases, with 8 bases between the two germline ends. Written as DNA, the CDR3 is TGCAGTGCTCCCTCTTACTACGAGCAGTACTTC. Amino acids: CSAPSYYEQYF.

This clonotype has ten or more counts. This chain uses TRBV6-8 with TRBJ2-7; D could derive from TRBD1 or TRBD2 (5 bases each). Germline CDR1 and CDR2: MNHGY and SAAAGT. Trimming stripped 5 bases from V and 0 bases from J, with 20 bases between. The CDR3 consists of 17 residues. The CDR3 region has the DNA TGTGCCAGCAGTGACATCGGACGGGACGCACGCTCCTACGAGCAGTACTTC. Translation: CASSDIGRDARSYEQYF.

This clonotype was observed a few times. V is TRBV20-1 and J is TRBJ1-3; a weak D match, TRBD1 (5 bases). Germline V gene data show CDR1 as DFQATT and CDR2 as SNEGSKA (reference sequence). V lost 4 bases and J 12 bases, leaving 16 bases between the germline ends. This CDR3 spans 12 amino acids. In DNA form, the CDR3 reads TGCAGTGCTACAGGGCCCGATGAGGGCATATATTTT. This translates into CSATGPDEGIYF.

At least ten counts were recorded for this clonotype. This chain joins TRBV12-3 or TRBV12-4 and TRBJ2-6; a possible D gene is TRBD2 (6 bases). The CDR3 totals 15 residues. The V end was cut by 6 bases, the J end by 2 bases, with 11 bases between. Here the CDR3 reads CASSPGEAGANVLTF. Written as DNA, the CDR3 is TGTGCCAGCAGCCCGGGGGAAGCTGGGGCCAACGTCCTGACTTTC.

V gene TRBV19 combines with J gene TRBJ1-4, with 12 positions matching TRBD1. The CDR3 totals 15 residues. The germline CDR1 and CDR2 sequences are LNHDA and SQIVND (reference sequence). The junction had 9 bases not matched to a gene; V was cut back by 4 bases and J by 12 bases. CDR3 region: CASSTAGTGGKQLFF. As DNA, the CDR3 is TGTGCCAGTAGTACAGCCGGGACAGGGGGCAAGCAACTGTTTTTT.

This clonotype has at least ten counts. CDR3 DNA: TGTGCCAGCAGCCAAGCGGGGAACAATGAGCAGTTCTTC. It translates to CASSQAGNNEQFF. The rearrangement links TRBV14 to TRBJ2-1; the D gene is possibly TRBD2 (5 bases). The length of the CDR3 is 13 residues. Looked up from germline, CDR1 is SGHDN and CDR2 is FVKESK. V dropped 1 base and J dropped 5 bases, with 6 bases sitting between them. The whole variable domain, filled in from reference TRBV14 and TRBJ2-1, reads EAGVTQFPSHSVIEKGQTVTLRCDPISGHDNLYWYRRVMGKEIKFLLHFVKESKQDESGMPNNRFLAERTGGTYSTLKVQPAELEDSGVYFCASSQAGNNEQFFGPGTRLTVL.

In its sample, this clonotype was seen many times. The V gene is TRBV4-1, the J gene TRBJ2-2, with unresolved D. Germline CDR1 MGHRA, CDR2 YSYEKL. V gave up 0 bases and J gave up 5 bases, with 7 bases separating them. This CDR3 has 14 amino acids. CDR3 coding DNA: TGCGCCAGCAGCCAAGAGACGAGAACCGGGGAGCTGTTTTTT. This encodes CASSQETRTGELFF.

Ten or more counts support this clonotype. V gene TRBV2 combines with J gene TRBJ2-1; maybe TRBD1 (6 bases). Germline CDR1 reads SNHLY; CDR2 reads FYNNEI. This CDR3 is built from 15 residues. V was clipped by 2 bases and J by 6 bases, with 14 bases between them. The CDR3 nucleotides are TGTGCCAGCAGTGAATTAGGGGGTCTTAGCAATGAGCAGTTCTTC. It encodes CASSELGGLSNEQFF. The variable domain in full, with the rest retrieved from reference TRBV2 and TRBJ2-1, is EPEVTQTPSHQVTQMGQEVILRCVPISNHLYFYWYRQILGQKVEFLVSFYNNEISEKSEIFDDQFSVERPDGSNFTLKIRSTKLEDSAMYFCASSELGGLSNEQFFGPGTRLTVL.